This T cell receptor (beta chain) came from a study of monozygotic twins with inflammatory bowel disease. An amount of 3,500 to 4,500 ng of total RNA was used for each TCR library. Both TCRalpha and TCRbeta cDNA were subjected to two nested PCRs lasting around 15 and 10 cycles. TCRdb reanalyzed the 5' RACE reads, giving one entry per CDR3 protein sequence and no DNA. This sample's clone table lists about 450,000 distinct CDR3 sequences. The sample comprised blood. The source of this sequence is a human donor with ulcerative colitis or Crohn's disease, or a healthy co-twin of an affected twin (not recorded which).

The CDR3 sequence: CASSRGGTGNEQFF. The chain recombines TRBV19 with TRBJ2-1; lacking DNA, the TRBD2 call made by TCRdb goes unchecked. The CDR3 loop spans 14 amino acids. The germline gives CDR1 LNHDA, CDR2 SQIVND (reference sequence).